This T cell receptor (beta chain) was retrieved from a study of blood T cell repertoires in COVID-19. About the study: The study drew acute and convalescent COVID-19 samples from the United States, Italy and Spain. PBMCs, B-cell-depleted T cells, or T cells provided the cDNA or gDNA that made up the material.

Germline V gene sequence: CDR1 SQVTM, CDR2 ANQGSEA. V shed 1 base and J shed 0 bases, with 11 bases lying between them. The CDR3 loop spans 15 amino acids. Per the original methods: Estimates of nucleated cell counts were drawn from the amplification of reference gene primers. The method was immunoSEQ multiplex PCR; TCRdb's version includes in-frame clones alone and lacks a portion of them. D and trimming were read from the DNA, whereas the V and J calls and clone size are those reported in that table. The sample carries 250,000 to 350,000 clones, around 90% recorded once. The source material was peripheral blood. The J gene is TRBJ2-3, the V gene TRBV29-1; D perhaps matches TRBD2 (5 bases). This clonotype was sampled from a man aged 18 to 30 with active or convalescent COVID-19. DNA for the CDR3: TGCAGCGTTGAAGGCGGGCGCTATAGCACAGATACGCAGTATTTT. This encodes CSVEGGRYSTDTQYF.